These 13 T cell receptor beta chains share one sample of origin, sequenced in a study of neoadjuvant anti-PD-1 for oral cavity cancer. Produced via immunoSEQ multiplex PCR; TCRdb's table is partial and in-frame only. The table has about 14,000 clones, roughly 34% seen once. Noted time point: after neoadjuvant nivolumab, at surgical resection. Sequences were derived from tumor tissue, sampled after nivolumab (anti-PD-1) treatment. Receptors originate from a person between 40 and 79 years old with oral cavity squamous cell carcinoma.

The rearrangement links TRBV6-1 to TRBJ1-5; D is possibly TRBD1 (5 bases). Germline values: CDR1 MNHNS, CDR2 SASEGT. CDR3 size: 14 residues. With 5 bases removed from V and 0 bases from J, the gap between germline ends came to 8 bases. The CDR3 sequence: CASSWDGSNQPQHF. Written as DNA, the CDR3 is TGTGCCAGCAGTTGGGACGGTAGCAATCAGCCCCAGCATTTT.

The chain has TRBV7-2 and TRBJ2-6, with 7 bases identical to TRBD1. The length of the CDR3 is 17 residues. Germline V CDR1 and CDR2: SGHTA, FQGNSA. V lost 5 bases and J lost 2; bases outside the gene matches: 9. The DNA for the CDR3 is TGTGCCAGCAGCCCAAGACAGGGTTTGGCTGGGGCCAACGTCCTGACTTTC. Its protein product is CASSPRQGLAGANVLTF.

This clone has more than one count but fewer than ten. The chain joins TRBV28 to TRBJ1-5; no clear D. The CDR3 spans 17 residues. Germline V lookup: CDR1 MDHEN, CDR2 SYDVKM. V dropped 8 bases and J dropped 3 bases, with 23 bases sitting between them. This CDR3 is CASRSPKGGLLNQPQHF. The CDR3 DNA sequence: TGTGCCAGCCGCTCACCTAAGGGAGGCCTACTCAATCAGCCCCAGCATTTT.

This clone was counted only a few times. The chain joins TRBV7-2 to TRBJ2-5; 7 positions match TRBD2. With V trimmed by 7 bases and J by 3 bases, 5 bases remained unmatched. This CDR3 region has 13 residues. Germline lookup yields CDR1 SGHTA and CDR2 FQGNSA. CDR3 sequence reads: CASKKAGKETQYF. CDR3 nucleotide sequence: TGTGCCAGCAAAAAAGCGGGGAAAGAGACCCAGTACTTC.

Judged by abundance, this clone is medium-sized. The chain is built from TRBV25-1 and TRBJ1-2; D is unclear. V lost 4 bases and J 6 bases, leaving 3 bases between the germline ends. CDR1 is MGHDK and CDR2 is SYGVNS in the germline V gene. The CDR3 length is 10 residues. CDR3 region: CASSGDGYTF. The CDR3 region has the DNA TGTGCCAGCAGTGGTGATGGCTACACCTTC.

The sample holds a few counts of this clone. The chain carries TRBV6-1 and TRBJ2-3; D uncertain. V dropped 7 bases and J dropped 1 base, with 12 bases sitting between them. Germline lookup yields CDR1 MNHNS and CDR2 SASEGT. The CDR3 sequence is 14 residues long. The CDR3 DNA is TGTGCCAGCACCCCAATCCCAGGCACAGATACGCAGTATTTT. It translates to CASTPIPGTDTQYF.

The chain employs TRBV14 and TRBJ1-6, with a possible D match to TRBD1 (5 bases). Germline CDR1 SGHDN, CDR2 FVKESK. The length of the CDR3 is 14 residues. V was trimmed by 3 bases and J by 7 bases, leaving 10 bases between them. The CDR3 loop is CASSHDSINSPLHF. The DNA of the CDR3 is TGTGCCAGCAGCCACGACAGCATCAATTCACCCCTCCACTTT.

The V gene is TRBV7-9, the J gene TRBJ2-3, with 8 nucleotides matching TRBD1. V lost 5 bases and J lost 5; bases outside the gene matches: 12. CDR3 length: 16 amino acids. Per the germline V gene, CDR1 is SEHNR and CDR2 is FQNEAQ (reference sequence). CDR3 region: CASSRRQGPREDTQYF. The DNA for the CDR3 is TGTGCCAGCAGCCGAAGACAGGGGCCCCGAGAAGATACGCAGTATTTT.

This rearrangement joins TRBV20-1 to TRBJ1-2; 8 bases fit TRBD1. The trim removed 8 bases at V and 3 bases at J, leaving 2 bases unmatched. Germline lookup yields CDR1 DFQATT and CDR2 SNEGSKA (reference sequence). The CDR3 has 11 residues. CDR3: CSSDRDYGYTF. CDR3 nucleotide sequence: TGCAGTTCGGACAGGGACTATGGCTACACCTTC.

This clone was detected only a few times. The chain employs TRBV7-2 and TRBJ2-2, with D uncertain. Trimming took off 0 bases at V and 7 bases at J, with 12 bases between the two ends. This CDR3 is 15 amino acids long. Germline V lookup: CDR1 SGHTA, CDR2 FQGNSA. Written as DNA, the CDR3 is TGTGCCAGCAGCTTAGCGGCCAGATTCAGCGGGGAGCTGTTTTTT. It translates to CASSLAARFSGELFF. Based on the CDR3 plus reference TRBV7-2 and TRBJ2-2, the full variable domain is GAGVSQSPSNKVTEKGKDVELRCDPISGHTALYWYRQSLGQGLEFLIYFQGNSAPDKSGLPSDRFSAERTGGSVSTLTIQRTQQEDSAVYLCASSLAARFSGELFFGEGSRLTVL.

This clone was seen more than once but under ten times. The chain joins TRBV5-1 to TRBJ2-7; D is possibly TRBD1 (5 bases). Germline V gene sequence: CDR1 SGHRS, CDR2 YFSETQ. There are 16 residues in the CDR3. V was clipped by 5 bases and J by 3 bases, with 21 bases between them. The CDR3 nucleotides are TGCGCCAGCAGTTCTGACAGTACCTCCGCCTACTACGAGCAGTACTTC. Translation gives CASSSDSTSAYYEQYF.

The CDR3: CASSSGRNGGGLYEQYF. CDR3 in DNA: TGTGCCAGCAGCTCAGGGCGAAACGGTGGGGGGCTCTACGAGCAGTACTTC. This chain links TRBV7-2 with TRBJ2-7; D may correspond to TRBD1 or TRBD2 (6 bases each). The V end lost 4 bases, the J end lost 3 bases, and 22 bases lay between the germline ends. The CDR3 has 17 residues. Germline CDR1 is SGHTA and CDR2 is FQGNSA.

The chain has TRBV30 and TRBJ1-1; the D gene is possibly TRBD1 (5 bases). CDR1 is GTSNPN, CDR2 SVGIG, per germline (reference sequence). The ends were cut back, 2 bases at V and 4 bases at J, with 11 bases in the middle. This CDR3 has 13 residues. CDR3 protein: CAWSPPGPTEAFF. In DNA, the CDR3 is TGTGCCTGGAGTCCCCCAGGGCCCACTGAAGCTTTCTTT.